What follows are 3 T cell receptor beta chains derived from one specimen sequenced in a study of regulatory T cells in long-lasting Graves disease. Sample time point: newly diagnosed GD, antithyroid drugs for less than 3 months. RNA isolated from PBMCs was used to make the TCR library. Assembly of TCR beta libraries relied on iRepertoire HTBI primers together with Arm-PCR of CDR3 regions. TCRdb fed the multiplex PCR reads into MiXCR, producing one record per CDR3 protein. The data contain approximately 480,000 distinct CDR3 sequences, roughly 16% of them singletons. These records were also assigned to another study, of T cells in Graves' hyperthyroidism and ophthalmopathy.

Sequencing used peripheral blood mononuclear cells (PBMCs), obtained at new diagnosis, from a patient treated with antithyroid drugs. These receptors were obtained from a man in his forties with Graves disease.

This clonotype was counted many times. CDR3 sequence (DNA): TGCAGTGCTAGAAGGCGGGAACGTGATACGCAGTATTTT. Protein: CSARRRERDTQYF. The chain combines TRBV20-1 with TRBJ2-3; tentative D call: TRBD2 (6 bases). Trimming removed 2 bases from V and 6 bases from J, with 12 bases in between. The CDR3 runs to 13 residues. CDR1 and CDR2 from the germline V gene are DFQATT and SNEGSKA (reference sequence).

This clonotype was recorded many times. The V gene is TRBV24-1, the J gene TRBJ2-7; D call uncertain. V gave up 7 bases and J gave up 5 bases, with 8 bases separating them. The CDR3 sequence is 11 residues long. CDR1 is KGHDR, CDR2 SFDVKD, per germline. The CDR3 protein is CATSRGDEQYF. As DNA, the CDR3 is TGTGCCACCAGCCGTGGGGACGAGCAGTACTTC.

This clonotype was observed at least ten times. The chain carries TRBV14 and TRBJ2-7, with D possibly being TRBD2 (6 bases). The CDR3 length is 15 residues. Germline CDR1 SGHDN, CDR2 FVKESK. V shed 4 bases and J shed 1 base, with 14 bases lying between them. The CDR3 DNA reads as TGTGCCAGCAGCCGCCTTAGCGGAAGGTCCTACGAGCAGTACTTC. Its protein is CASSRLSGRSYEQYF.